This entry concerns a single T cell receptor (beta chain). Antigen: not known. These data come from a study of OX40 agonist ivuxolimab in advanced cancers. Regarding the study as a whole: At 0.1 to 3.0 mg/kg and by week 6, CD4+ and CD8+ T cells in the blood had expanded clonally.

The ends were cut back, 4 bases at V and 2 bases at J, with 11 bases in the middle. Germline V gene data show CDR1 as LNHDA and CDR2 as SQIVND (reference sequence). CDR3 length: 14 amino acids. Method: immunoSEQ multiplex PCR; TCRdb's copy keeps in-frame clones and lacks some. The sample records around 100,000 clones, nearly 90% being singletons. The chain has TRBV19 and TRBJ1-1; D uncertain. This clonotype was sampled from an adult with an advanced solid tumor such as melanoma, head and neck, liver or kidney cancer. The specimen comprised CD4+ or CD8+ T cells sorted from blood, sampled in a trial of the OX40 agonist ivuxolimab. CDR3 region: CASSNASPNTEAFF. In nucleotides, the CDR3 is TGTGCCAGTAGTAATGCGTCACCTAACACTGAAGCTTTCTTT.